Listed below are T cell receptor beta chains from one sample, sequenced in a study of CD8 T cells in Susac syndrome. One entry per CDR3 protein results from TCRdb running MiXCR on the immunoSEQ multiplex PCR reads. The data contain some 50,000 distinct CDR3 sequences, approximately 95% of them singletons. Sequencing used CD8+ T cells from PBMCs. The receptors derive from a human donor with Susac syndrome. Both conserved end residues are part of each CDR3. A D gene is named only where the DNA matches it firmly.

j_gene: TRBJ2-3; v_gene: TRBV4-1; d_gene: TRBD1; CDR3aa: CASSQESDRGEADTQYF; CDR3nt: TGCGCCAGCAGCCAAGAGTCGGACAGGGGGGAGGCAGATACGCAGTATTTT
j_gene: TRBJ2-1; v_gene: TRBV20-1; d_gene: TRBD2; CDR3aa: CSAWGRGGGIYNEQFF; CDR3nt: TGCAGTGCTTGGGGGAGGGGCGGGGGGATCTACAATGAGCAGTTCTTC
j_gene: TRBJ2-7; v_gene: TRBV12-5; d_gene: .; CDR3aa: CASGYTPHEQYF; CDR3nt: TGTGCTAGTGGCTATACCCCCCACGAGCAGTACTTC
j_gene: TRBJ1-4; v_gene: TRBV7-3; d_gene: .; CDR3aa: CASSLLPKTGNEKLFF; CDR3nt: TGTGCCAGCAGCTTACTCCCGAAGACGGGAAATGAAAAACTGTTTTTT
j_gene: TRBJ2-3; v_gene: TRBV20-1; d_gene: TRBD1; CDR3aa: CSAREGDRDTDTQYF; CDR3nt: TGCAGTGCTAGAGAGGGGGACAGAGACACAGATACGCAGTATTTT
j_gene: TRBJ2-7; v_gene: TRBV5-1; d_gene: .; CDR3aa: CASSLTRGEQYF; CDR3nt: TGCGCCAGCAGCCTAACTAGAGGCGAGCAGTACTTC
j_gene: TRBJ1-1; v_gene: TRBV4-2; d_gene: TRBD1; CDR3aa: CASSPSMGQPAEAFF; CDR3nt: TGTGCCAGCAGCCCCAGTATGGGACAGCCCGCTGAAGCTTTCTTT
j_gene: TRBJ2-1; v_gene: TRBV20-1; d_gene: TRBD1; CDR3aa: CSATGDRGGNEQFF; CDR3nt: TGCAGTGCTACGGGGGACAGGGGAGGCAATGAGCAGTTCTTC
j_gene: TRBJ1-5; v_gene: TRBV7-2; d_gene: .; CDR3aa: CASSLDRDQPQHF; CDR3nt: TGTGCCAGCAGCTTAGACCGAGATCAGCCCCAGCATTTT
j_gene: TRBJ2-5; v_gene: TRBV13; d_gene: TRBD1; CDR3aa: CASSFRPQGPQETQYF; CDR3nt: TGTGCCAGCAGCTTTCGGCCACAGGGGCCCCAAGAGACCCAGTACTTC
j_gene: TRBJ1-5; v_gene: TRBV15; d_gene: .; CDR3aa: CATSAEWGSNQPQHF; CDR3nt: TGTGCCACCAGCGCAGAGTGGGGTAGCAATCAGCCCCAGCATTTT
j_gene: TRBJ1-6; v_gene: TRBV4-1; d_gene: .; CDR3aa: CASSQDLPGHSPLHF; CDR3nt: TGCGCCAGCAGCCAAGATCTGCCAGGGCATTCACCCCTCCACTTT
j_gene: TRBJ2-3; v_gene: TRBV2; d_gene: .; CDR3aa: CASSVKAVGDTQYF; CDR3nt: TGTGCCAGCAGTGTGAAGGCAGTTGGGGATACGCAGTATTTT
j_gene: TRBJ1-6; v_gene: TRBV7-9; d_gene: .; CDR3aa: CASSRIRDSPLHF; CDR3nt: TGTGCCAGCAGCAGGATTAGGGATTCACCCCTCCACTTT
j_gene: TRBJ1-5; v_gene: TRBV12-3/TRBV12-4; d_gene: .; CDR3aa: CASTKGINQPQHF; CDR3nt: TGTGCCAGCACTAAGGGAATCAATCAGCCCCAGCATTTT
j_gene: TRBJ1-2; v_gene: TRBV7-9; d_gene: .; CDR3aa: CASSLESGQNYGYTF; CDR3nt: TGTGCCAGCAGCTTAGAGTCGGGGCAGAACTATGGCTACACCTTC